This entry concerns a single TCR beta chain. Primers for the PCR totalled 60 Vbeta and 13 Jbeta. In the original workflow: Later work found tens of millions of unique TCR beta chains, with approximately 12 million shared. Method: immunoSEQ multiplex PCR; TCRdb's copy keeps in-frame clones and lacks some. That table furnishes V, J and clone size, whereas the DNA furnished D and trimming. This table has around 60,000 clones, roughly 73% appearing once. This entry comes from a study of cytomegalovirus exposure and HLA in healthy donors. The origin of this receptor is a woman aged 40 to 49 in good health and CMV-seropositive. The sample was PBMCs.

CDR3 protein: CASSSGQGANHEQYF. As DNA, the CDR3 is TGTGCCAGCTCTTCAGGACAGGGGGCGAACCACGAGCAGTACTTC. J is TRBJ2-7 and V is TRBV18; 11 bases match TRBD1. Germline-derived CDR1 and CDR2 are KGHSH and LQKENI. The ends lost 6 bases at V and 5 bases at J; junction bases unmatched: 9. The CDR3 consists of 15 residues. The full variable domain, completed using reference TRBV18 and TRBJ2-7, is NAGVMQNPRHLVRRRGQEARLRCSPMKGHSHVYWYRQLPEEGLKFMVYLQKENIIDESGMPKERFSAEFPKEGPSILRIQQVVRGDSAAYFCASSSGQGANHEQYFGPGTRLTVT.